These 10 T cell receptor beta chains came from one sample sequenced in a study of blood T cell repertoires in COVID-19. Measured with immunoSEQ multiplex PCR; TCRdb has only the in-frame clones, and not every one. The profile covers about 260,000 clones, with about 90% appearing a single time and 11% taken by the ten largest. Sequenced: peripheral blood. The receptors were gathered from a woman aged 25 to 39 with COVID-19, enrolled during active disease.

J is TRBJ2-5 and V is TRBV18, with TRBD2 as a possible D gene (5 bases). V lost 3 bases and J lost 7, with 15 bases in between. The CDR3 sequence is 14 residues long. In germline, CDR1 is KGHSH, CDR2 LQKENI. The CDR3 loop reads CASSPSGLGGTQYF. The CDR3 nucleotides read TGTGCCAGCTCACCTTCCGGACTGGGTGGGACCCAGTACTTC.

The chain uses TRBV19 and TRBJ1-3; tentative D call: TRBD1 (6 bases). Trimming took off 6 bases at V and 8 bases at J, with 17 bases between the two ends. The CDR3 is 14 residues long. CDR1 LNHDA and CDR2 SQIVND come from the germline V gene (reference sequence). In DNA, the CDR3 is TGTGCCAGTAGGGGACATTGGAGGAGAGACACCATATATTTT. Translating gives CASRGHWRRDTIYF.

CDR3 amino acids: CASSFPGSPLHF. CDR3 DNA: TGTGCCAGCAGTTTTCCGGGATCACCCCTCCACTTT. J is TRBJ1-6 and V is TRBV12-3 or TRBV12-4; D gene uncertain. V lost 3 bases and J 10 bases, leaving 7 bases between the germline ends. The CDR3 totals 12 residues.

CDR3 amino acids: CAWTGQGNTEAFF. The CDR3 nucleotides are TGTGCCTGGACAGGACAGGGGAACACTGAAGCTTTCTTT. The chain couples TRBV30 to TRBJ1-1; 8 nucleotides align to TRBD1. In germline, CDR1 is GTSNPN, CDR2 SVGIG (reference sequence). CDR3 length: 13 residues. V lost 4 bases, J lost 1 base, and 2 bases stayed unmatched.

The chain joins TRBV30 to TRBJ1-1; D may be TRBD1 (6 bases). CDR3 length: 13 residues. V was clipped by 3 bases and J by 2 bases, with 10 bases between them. CDR1 is GTSNPN, CDR2 SVGIG, per germline (reference sequence). As DNA, the CDR3 is TGTGCCTGGAGAGGGGGATTTAACACTGAAGCTTTCTTT. Residues: CAWRGGFNTEAFF. Filled out from reference TRBV30 and TRBJ1-1, the complete variable domain reads SQTIHQWPATLVQPVGSPLSLECTVEGTSNPNLYWYRQAAGRGLQLLFYSVGIGQISSEVPQNLSASRPQDRQFILSSKKLLLSDSGFYLCAWRGGFNTEAFFGQGTRLTVV.

V usage is TRBV7-9 and J usage is TRBJ2-7; 10 bases align to TRBD1. This CDR3 spans 13 amino acids. V lost 6 bases, J lost 5 bases, and 4 bases stayed unmatched. Germline loops: CDR1 SEHNR, CDR2 FQNEAQ (reference sequence). The CDR3 DNA reads as TGTGCCAGCAGAGGGGGACAGGGGCACGAGCAGTACTTC. Protein sequence: CASRGGQGHEQYF.

The V and J genes are TRBV11-2 and TRBJ1-1, with a possible D match to TRBD1 (5 bases). The ends were cut back, 4 bases at V and 7 bases at J, with 16 bases in the middle. Germline CDR1 and CDR2: SGHAT and FQNNGV. The length of the CDR3 is 14 residues. CDR3 bases: TGTGCCAGCAGCTCCTTAGGGACTGCAGATGAAGCTTTCTTT. It specifies CASSSLGTADEAFF.

The genes are TRBV7-2 and TRBJ2-7, with D tentatively TRBD2 (6 bases). Per germline, CDR1 SGHTA and CDR2 FQGNSA. V lost 4 bases and J 1 base, leaving 17 bases between the germline ends. The CDR3 totals 16 residues. The CDR3 is CASSYTSIGPSYEQYF. For the CDR3, the DNA is TGTGCCAGCAGCTATACTAGCATCGGGCCGTCCTACGAGCAGTACTTC.

Only a few counts were recorded for this clone. The chain uses TRBV6-5 and TRBJ1-2, with 7 bases that match TRBD1. The CDR3 covers 15 residues. Trimming removed 0 bases from V and 6 bases from J; junction bases left unmatched: 7. Per germline, CDR1 MNHEY and CDR2 SVGAGI. CDR3 nucleotides: TGTGCCAGCAGTTACTCTGGGACAGACGAGAATGGCTACACCTTC. It specifies CASSYSGTDENGYTF.

This clone appeared a few times. The gene calls are TRBV11-2 and TRBJ2-6; TRBD1 might be the D (6 bases). Trimming left V 4 bases short and J 0 bases short, with 19 bases between. Germline V gene data show CDR1 as SGHAT and CDR2 as FQNNGV. CDR3 length equals 19 residues. CDR3 amino acids: CASSSQVGGRSSGANVLTF. CDR3 in DNA: TGTGCCAGCAGCTCCCAGGTAGGGGGAAGGAGCTCTGGGGCCAACGTCCTGACTTTC.